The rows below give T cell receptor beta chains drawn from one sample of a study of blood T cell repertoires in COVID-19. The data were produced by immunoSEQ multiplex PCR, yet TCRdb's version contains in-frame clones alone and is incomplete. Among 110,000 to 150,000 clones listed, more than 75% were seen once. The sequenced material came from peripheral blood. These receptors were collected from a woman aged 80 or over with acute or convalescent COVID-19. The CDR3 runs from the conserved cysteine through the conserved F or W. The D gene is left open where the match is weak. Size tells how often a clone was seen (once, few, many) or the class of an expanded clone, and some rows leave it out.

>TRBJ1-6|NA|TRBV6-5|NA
TGTGCCAGCAGTTACCAATTTTATAATTCACCCCTCCACTTT
CASSYQFYNSPLHF
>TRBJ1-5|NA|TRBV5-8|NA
TGTGCCAGCAACACCGGGAGCAATAATCAGCCCCAGCATTTT
CASNTGSNNQPQHF
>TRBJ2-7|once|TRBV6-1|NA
TGTGCCAGCAGTGATGGCAGGGGGGTGATCTACGAGCAGTACTTC
CASSDGRGVIYEQYF
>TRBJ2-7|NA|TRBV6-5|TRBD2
TGTGCCAGCAGCAGACAACTAGCGGGACCCTACGAGCAGTACTTC
CASSRQLAGPYEQYF
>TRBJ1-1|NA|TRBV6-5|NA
TGTGCCAGCAGTTACCACGTGGGGGCGAACACTGAAGCTTTCTTT
CASSYHVGANTEAFF
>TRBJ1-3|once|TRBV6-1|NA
TGTGCCAGCAGTGAAGCGGACGGGGTCCCTGGAAACACCATATATTTT
CASSEADGVPGNTIYF
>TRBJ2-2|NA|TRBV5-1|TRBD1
TGCGCCAGCAGCAGAGGGTCCGGGACAGGGCAAACCGGGGAGCTGTTTTTT
CASSRGSGTGQTGELFF
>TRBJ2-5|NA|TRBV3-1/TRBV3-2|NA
TGTGCCAGCACGGGAGCTGGCGAGACCCAGTACTTC
CASTGAGETQYF
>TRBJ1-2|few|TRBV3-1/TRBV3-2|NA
TGTGCCAGCAGCCAAGGGGTACTTCGAGGCTATGGCTACACCTTC
CASSQGVLRGYGYTF
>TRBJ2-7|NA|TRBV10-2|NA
TGCGCCAGCAAAGGACACCCCTCCCTTTACGAGCAGTACTTC
CASKGHPSLYEQYF
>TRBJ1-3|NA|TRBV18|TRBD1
TGTGCCAGCTCACCACCAGACAGGGTCATGGGCACCATATATTTT
CASSPPDRVMGTIYF
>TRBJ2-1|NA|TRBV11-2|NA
TGTGCCAGCAGCTTAGAATTTTCATACGGGAGAGACAATGAGCAGTTCTTC
CASSLEFSYGRDNEQFF
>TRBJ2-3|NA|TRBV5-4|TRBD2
TGTGCCAGCAGCTTCGAACGGGGACTATCAGATACGCAGTATTTT
CASSFERGLSDTQYF
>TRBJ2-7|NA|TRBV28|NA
TGTGCCAGCCGCACGGCCGGGGAGGAGCAGTACTTC
CASRTAGEEQYF
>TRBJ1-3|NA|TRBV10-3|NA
TGTGCCATCAGTGAAGGGATAGGACACCTAAACACCATATATTTT
CAISEGIGHLNTIYF
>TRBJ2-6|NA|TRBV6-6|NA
TGTGCCAGCAGTCCCCTCGGCCTAGGAACGGGCTCTGGGGCCAACGTCCTGACTTTC
CASSPLGLGTGSGANVLTF
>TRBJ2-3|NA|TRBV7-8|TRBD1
TGTGCCAGCAGCTCAGGACAGGGGTACACAGATACGCAGTATTTT
CASSSGQGYTDTQYF
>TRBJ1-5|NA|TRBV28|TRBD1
TGTGCCAGCAGTAAGGGACAGGTAGGATACAATCAGCCCCAGCATTTT
CASSKGQVGYNQPQHF
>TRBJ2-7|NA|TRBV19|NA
TGTGCCAGTAGTATGGGTCAGGGATACTACGAGCAGTACTTC
CASSMGQGYYEQYF
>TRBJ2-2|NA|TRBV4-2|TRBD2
TGTGCCAGCAGCCAAGCCGGGTGGGGACTAGCTTCCACCGGGGAGCTGTTTTTT
CASSQAGWGLASTGELFF
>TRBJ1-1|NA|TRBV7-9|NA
TGTGCCAGCAGCTTAGCGGCCAGGGGGAACACTGAAGCTTTCTTT
CASSLAARGNTEAFF
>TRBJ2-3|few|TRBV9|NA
TGTGCCAGCAGCGTGGAGGGTACCTCATTCTCAGATACGCAGTATTTT
CASSVEGTSFSDTQYF
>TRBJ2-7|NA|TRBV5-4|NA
TGTGCCAGCAGCTTAGACGGGGACTGGGGGGAGCAGTACTTC
CASSLDGDWGEQYF
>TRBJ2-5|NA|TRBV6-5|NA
TGTGCCAGCAGTTACCGGGGACTGGCCGAGGTGTACTTC
CASSYRGLAEVYF
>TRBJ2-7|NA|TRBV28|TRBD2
TGTGCCAGCAGCTCTACTAGCGGGAGTTTCTACGAGCAGTACTTC
CASSSTSGSFYEQYF
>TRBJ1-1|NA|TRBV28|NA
TGTGCCACCGTCTTTGGGGCGTGGGCTTTCTTT
CATVFGAWAFF
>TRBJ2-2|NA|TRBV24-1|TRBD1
TGTGCCACCAGTGATTTAAATGGTCCTGGGACAGGGTCATTTGGGGAGCTGTTTTTT
CATSDLNGPGTGSFGELFF
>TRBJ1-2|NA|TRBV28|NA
TGTGCCAGCAGCAGGGCGGACTATGGCTACACCTTC
CASSRADYGYTF